This is a list of T cell receptor beta chains from one sample in a study of technical replicates of blood from a handful of donors. Repertoires were generated with immunoSEQ multiplex PCR, while TCRdb's copy carries only in-frame clones and drops some. Of 50,000 to 65,000 clones listed, 85% to 95% are singletons. Sequences were obtained from PBMCs. The receptors stem from a human donor in good health. Some clones in this sample may be carry-over from other donors' samples. The CDR3 runs from the conserved cysteine through the conserved F or W. D genes are given only for firm matches. Expanded clones get a size class; other rows say once, few or many, or leave the size out.

TRBV28	10	NA	NA	TRBJ2-1	TGTGTTGTTCGGGGGAATGAGCAGTTCTTC	CVVRGNEQFF
TRBV6-6	16	once	TRBD2	TRBJ2-5	TGTGCCAGCAGTCTGGGACTAGCGGGGGGTAGGGAGACCCAGTACTTC	CASSLGLAGGRETQYF
TRBV18	13	once	NA	TRBJ1-1	TGTGCCAGCTCAACCACGAGGGACACTGAAGCTTTCTTT	CASSTTRDTEAFF
TRBV12-2	17	once	NA	TRBJ1-5	TGTGCAAGTCGCTCAAATGAAACAGGGAGTATTAGCCAGCCCCAGCATTTT	CASRSNETGSISQPQHF
TRBV25-1	13	NA	NA	TRBJ1-2	TGTGCCAGCAGCCTACAGGGAGTGAGCGGCTACACCTTC	CASSLQGVSGYTF
TRBV7-3	15	NA	TRBD2	TRBJ2-3	TGTGCCAGCAGTGGTTCCGGGACTAGCGGGGCGGGGCAGTATTTT	CASSGSGTSGAGQYF
TRBV4-1	18	NA	TRBD1	TRBJ2-1	TGCGCCAGCAGCCAAGGCCACCGAGGGACAGGGTCCCACAATGAGCAGTTCTTC	CASSQGHRGTGSHNEQFF
TRBV5-6	16	NA	NA	TRBJ1-1	TGTGCCAGCAGCCGACAGGTAACATGGGTGAACACTGAAGCTTTCTTT	CASSRQVTWVNTEAFF
TRBV7-8	14	NA	TRBD1	TRBJ1-2	TGTGCCAGCAGCGCGGGGACAGCCATAGGTGGCTACACCTTC	CASSAGTAIGGYTF
TRBV19	17	NA	TRBD2	TRBJ2-4	TGTGCCAGTAGTAATCTAGCGGGAGGGGAAGCCAAAAACATTCAGTACTTC	CASSNLAGGEAKNIQYF
TRBV13	15	NA	TRBD2	TRBJ2-5	TGTGCCGGGGCTAGCGGGGGGACTTCCCAAGAGACCCAGTACTTC	CAGASGGTSQETQYF
TRBV9	18	NA	TRBD1	TRBJ1-6	TGTGCCAGCAGCGTAGCTCCGTCAGGGGGATCCTATAATTCACCCCTCCACTTT	CASSVAPSGGSYNSPLHF
TRBV4-3	13	NA	NA	TRBJ2-7	TGCGCCAGCAGCCAAGACAGGGGTAGGGAGCAGTACTTC	CASSQDRGREQYF
TRBV4-1	14	NA	NA	TRBJ2-3	TGCGCCAGCAGCCAAGATCGTGACACCGATACGCAGTATTTT	CASSQDRDTDTQYF
TRBV2	12	few	NA	TRBJ2-7	TGTGCCAGCAGCCGGACAGACTACGAGCAGTACTTC	CASSRTDYEQYF
TRBV28	13	NA	TRBD2	TRBJ2-7	TGTGCCAGCAGCCCGGGGGGGGAGCGCGAGCAGTACTTC	CASSPGGEREQYF
TRBV27	14	NA	NA	TRBJ2-5	TGTGCCAGCTCCCGTTGGGGGGATCGGGAGACCCAGTACTTC	CASSRWGDRETQYF
TRBV9	15	NA	TRBD2	TRBJ2-4	TGTGCCAGCAGCCCAAGATGGGGGGAGGGGAACATTCAGTACTTC	CASSPRWGEGNIQYF
TRBV7-7	13	few	TRBD2	TRBJ2-3	TGTGCCAGCAGCTTATCCGGGACTAGCGCGCAGTATTTT	CASSLSGTSAQYF
TRBV6-1	16	NA	TRBD2	TRBJ2-3	TGTGCCAGCAGTGGCAGTATAGCGGGAGGTACAGATACGCAGTATTTT	CASSGSIAGGTDTQYF
TRBV5-1	14	NA	NA	TRBJ2-2	TGCGCCAGCAGCATCGGACTTTCCACCGGGGAGCTGTTTTTT	CASSIGLSTGELFF
TRBV7-7	14	NA	TRBD1	TRBJ1-1	TGTGCCAGCAGCCAGACAGGGTTTCACACTGAAGCTTTCTTT	CASSQTGFHTEAFF
TRBV2	14	NA	TRBD2	TRBJ2-3	TGTGCCAGCAGCCCCGGGGGGGCGGGAGATACGCAGTATTTT	CASSPGGAGDTQYF
TRBV5-1	16	NA	TRBD2	TRBJ2-3	TGCGCCAGCAGCCCCGGGACTAGCGGGGTGACAGATACGCAGTATTTT	CASSPGTSGVTDTQYF
TRBV4-1	15	NA	TRBD1	TRBJ1-5	TGCGCCAGCAGCCAGGCCGACAGGGGGTATCAGCCCCAGCATTTT	CASSQADRGYQPQHF
TRBV7-8	12	NA	NA	TRBJ2-5	TGTGCCAGCAGCTTAACCCGCGGGGACCAGTACTTC	CASSLTRGDQYF
TRBV5-5	14	NA	TRBD1	TRBJ1-1	TGTGCCAGCAGCTCCTGGACAGGGGGTGCAGAAGCTTTCTTT	CASSSWTGGAEAFF
TRBV19	19	NA	NA	TRBJ2-7	TGTGCCAGTAGTATAGAATCTATTTATATAGGGGCCGCTTCCTACGAGCAGTACTTC	CASSIESIYIGAASYEQYF
TRBV4-1	16	NA	NA	TRBJ1-4	TGCGCCAGCAGCCAAGATCTAGCCGCAACTAATGAAAAACTGTTTTTT	CASSQDLAATNEKLFF
TRBV11-2	15	NA	TRBD1	TRBJ2-7	TGTGCCAGCAGCTTCTCCCGGGGACAGGGCGCGGAGCAGTACTTC	CASSFSRGQGAEQYF
TRBV29-1	13	NA	NA	TRBJ1-2	TGCAGCGTTGGGGCAGGGGTGAACTATGGCTACACCTTC	CSVGAGVNYGYTF